These 23 T cell receptor beta chains originate from one sample sequenced in a study of T cell responses to AZD1222 COVID-19 vaccine. Repertoires were generated with immunoSEQ multiplex PCR, while TCRdb's copy carries only in-frame clones and drops some. The sample consists of about 100,000 clones, around nine tenths of them appearing once. Source: peripheral blood, taken on day 0 of AZD1222 vaccination. The receptors come from an adult in good health.

J is TRBJ1-2 and V is TRBV5-4; D call uncertain. The V and J ends lost 3 bases and 0 bases respectively, with 18 bases between them. Germline loops: CDR1 SGHNT, CDR2 YYREEE (reference sequence). This CDR3 contains 17 residues. The CDR3 loop reads CASSSTRDSWANYGYTF. The CDR3 bases are TGTGCCAGCAGCTCTACAAGGGATAGCTGGGCTAACTATGGCTACACCTTC.

The chain combines TRBV11-2 with TRBJ1-4; TRBD1 matches at 10 bases. Germline V gives CDR1 SGHAT, CDR2 FQNNGV. The CDR3 runs to 14 residues. With V trimmed by 9 bases and J by 0 bases, 1 base remained unmatched. For the CDR3, the DNA is TGTGCCAGTGGACAGGGGGCAACTAATGAAAAACTGTTTTTT. Amino acid sequence: CASGQGATNEKLFF.

The sample holds one count of this clone. V is TRBV6-5 and J is TRBJ1-1; 8 bases fit TRBD1. V lost 8 bases and J lost 6; bases outside the gene matches: 5. Germline values: CDR1 MNHEY, CDR2 SVGAGI. The CDR3 has 12 amino acids. CDR3 nucleotides: TGTGCCAGCGACAGGGGAAGTGCTGAAGCTTTCTTT. Protein sequence: CASDRGSAEAFF.

The chain carries TRBV7-9 and TRBJ2-1; no reliable D call. Looked up from germline, CDR1 is SEHNR and CDR2 is FQNEAQ (reference sequence). This CDR3 region has 13 residues. V was cut by 5 bases and J by 8 bases, with 13 bases left in between. Here the CDR3 reads CASSPSPIHEQFF. Written as DNA, the CDR3 is TGTGCCAGCAGCCCCTCCCCTATTCATGAGCAGTTCTTC. Filled out from reference TRBV7-9 and TRBJ2-1, the complete variable domain reads DTGVSQNPRHKITKRGQNVTFRCDPISEHNRLYWYRQTLGQGPEFLTYFQNEAQLEKSRLLSDRFSAERPKGSFSTLEIQRTEQGDSAMYLCASSPSPIHEQFFGPGTRLTVL.

The rearrangement joins TRBV11-2 to TRBJ1-1; 9 positions agree with TRBD1. CDR3 length: 18 amino acids. Losses at the gene ends were 5 bases for V and 1 base for J; bases not matched to a gene: 14. Per germline, CDR1 SGHAT and CDR2 FQNNGV. The CDR3 protein is CASSGRTGAGIRNTEAFF. The CDR3 DNA reads TGTGCCAGCAGCGGCCGGACAGGGGCCGGCATCAGGAACACTGAAGCTTTCTTT.

This clone was seen a single time. The chain carries TRBV19 and TRBJ2-5; D remains unclear. There are 14 residues in the CDR3. V lost 4 bases, J lost 2 bases, and 11 bases lay in between. Germline CDR1 is LNHDA and CDR2 is SQIVND (reference sequence). The CDR3 sequence is CASSNGRSQETQYF. CDR3 in DNA: TGTGCCAGTAGTAACGGTCGATCACAAGAGACCCAGTACTTC.

This rearrangement joins TRBV4-2 to TRBJ2-7, with unresolved D. CDR1 and CDR2 from the germline V gene are LGHNA and YNFKEQ. Trimming stripped 0 bases from V and 8 bases from J, with 26 bases between. The CDR3 has 18 amino acids. This CDR3 is CASSQEVRTKHYERKQYF. CDR3 coding DNA: TGTGCCAGCAGCCAAGAGGTGAGGACCAAGCATTACGAAAGGAAGCAGTACTTC.

The chain is built from TRBV7-3 and TRBJ2-1; perhaps TRBD1 as D (6 bases). Germline V CDR1 and CDR2: SGHTA, FQGTGA. Deletions cut 3 bases from V and 5 bases from J, with 11 bases between. This CDR3 has 14 residues. The CDR3: CASSFLGADNEQFF. The CDR3 DNA is TGTGCCAGCAGCTTTCTGGGGGCCGACAATGAGCAGTTCTTC.

This clone was counted a few times. This rearrangement joins TRBV19 to TRBJ2-2, with 9 positions matching TRBD2. Germline CDR1 reads LNHDA; CDR2 reads SQIVND (reference sequence). V lost 4 bases, J lost 4 bases, and 1 base stayed unmatched. The CDR3 totals 14 residues. The DNA of the CDR3 is TGTGCCAGTAGTAGCGGGAGGGCCACCGGGGAGCTGTTTTTT. Amino acid sequence: CASSSGRATGELFF.

The CDR3 coding sequence is TGTGCCAGCAGTACTAGCGGGGGAACCTACGAGCAGTACTTC. Protein: CASSTSGGTYEQYF. The V call is TRBV2, the J call TRBJ2-7; 11 nucleotides line up with TRBD2. The trim removed 5 bases at V and 2 bases at J, leaving 2 bases unmatched. CDR3 size: 14 residues. Germline lookup yields CDR1 SNHLY and CDR2 FYNNEI.

The CDR3 reads CASSYGQGNEKLFF. The CDR3, as DNA: TGTGCCAGCAGTTACGGTCAGGGAAATGAAAAACTGTTTTTT. This rearrangement joins TRBV6-5 to TRBJ1-4, with TRBD1 as a possible D gene (5 bases). With 2 bases removed from V and 5 bases from J, the gap between germline ends came to 9 bases. The CDR3 is 14 residues long. Germline lookup yields CDR1 MNHEY and CDR2 SVGAGI.

This chain joins TRBV14 and TRBJ2-1, with D perhaps TRBD2 (6 bases). Germline-derived CDR1 and CDR2 are SGHDN and FVKESK. The length of the CDR3 is 15 residues. The germline V and J ends were trimmed by 1 base and 3 bases, with 10 bases remaining between them. In DNA form, the CDR3 reads TGTGCCAGCAGCCAAGTCCCGGGAGTCTACAATGAGCAGTTCTTC. Amino acids: CASSQVPGVYNEQFF.

J is TRBJ2-1 and V is TRBV2, with TRBD2 identical over 8 bases. Trimming removed 7 bases from V and 2 bases from J; junction bases left unmatched: 7. Germline V lookup: CDR1 SNHLY, CDR2 FYNNEI. The CDR3 covers 15 residues. CDR3 bases: TGTGCCAGCAACCAACGGGGGGGGACCTACAATGAGCAGTTCTTC. This translates into CASNQRGGTYNEQFF.

This clone was detected only once. The chain employs TRBV12-3 or TRBV12-4 and TRBJ1-1; D gene ambiguous. V was pared by 3 bases and J by 10 bases, with 9 bases between. The CDR3 extends over 11 amino acids. The CDR3 protein is CASSFGLVAFF. CDR3 coding DNA: TGTGCCAGCAGTTTTGGCCTAGTAGCTTTCTTT.

V and J are TRBV6-5 and TRBJ1-6; D uncertain. Germline V lookup: CDR1 MNHEY, CDR2 SVGAGI. Deletions cut 7 bases from V and 9 bases from J, with 19 bases between. The CDR3 loop spans 15 amino acids. The CDR3 nucleotides are TGTGCCAGCACCCAACTAGGGCTAACGGCTTCACCCCTCCACTTT. Protein: CASTQLGLTASPLHF.

Here the CDR3 DNA reads TGTGCCAGCAGTGAAGCCCGGGGCAGGCGATTAAATTCACCCCTCCACTTT. Translating it yields CASSEARGRRLNSPLHF. The chain has TRBV2 and TRBJ1-6; D may be TRBD1 (5 bases). V lost 0 bases to trimming and J lost 7 bases, with 16 bases between them. The CDR3 runs to 17 residues. In germline, CDR1 is SNHLY, CDR2 FYNNEI.

This clone has only a few counts. This rearrangement joins TRBV30 to TRBJ1-3; D perhaps matches TRBD1 (6 bases). The length of the CDR3 is 15 residues. Germline V lookup: CDR1 GTSNPN, CDR2 SVGIG (reference sequence). Trimming left V 2 bases short and J 4 bases short, with 15 bases between. The CDR3 spells CAWSRDKSRGNTIYF. DNA of the CDR3: TGTGCCTGGAGTCGGGACAAATCGAGAGGAAACACCATATATTTT.

This chain links TRBV7-9 with TRBJ2-7; D may be TRBD1 (5 bases). The CDR3 loop spans 14 amino acids. Trimming left V 5 bases short and J 2 bases short, with 13 bases between. Germline V gene lookup returns CDR1 SEHNR and CDR2 FQNEAQ (reference sequence). The CDR3 loop is CASSGQGSPYEQYF. The CDR3 DNA follows: TGTGCCAGCAGCGGGCAGGGCAGCCCCTACGAGCAGTACTTC.

The chain has TRBV19 and TRBJ2-2, with D tentatively TRBD1 (5 bases). CDR3 length: 16 residues. Germline V gene lookup returns CDR1 LNHDA and CDR2 SQIVND (reference sequence). Trimming pared 4 bases from V and 2 bases from J, leaving 14 bases between. CDR3 nucleotide sequence: TGTGCCAGTAGTACCAGGGTCCCCGCCAACACCGGGGAGCTGTTTTTT. This gives the protein CASSTRVPANTGELFF. Full variable domain (missing parts from reference TRBV19 and TRBJ2-2): DGGITQSPKYLFRKEGQNVTLSCEQNLNHDAMYWYRQDPGQGLRLIYYSQIVNDFQKGDIAEGYSVSREKKESFPLTVTSAQKNPTAFYLCASSTRVPANTGELFFGEGSRLTVL.

The V call is TRBV7-6, the J call TRBJ1-1; D call uncertain. CDR3 length equals 12 residues. V was trimmed by 0 bases and J by 6 bases, leaving 5 bases between them. Germline loops: CDR1 SGHVS, CDR2 FNYEAQ. For the CDR3, the DNA is TGTGCCAGCAGCTTAGCCGGGGCTGAAGCTTTCTTT. It translates to CASSLAGAEAFF.

The V gene is TRBV25-1, the J gene TRBJ2-7, with D perhaps TRBD1 (6 bases). CDR3 length equals 15 residues. The germline CDR1 and CDR2 sequences are MGHDK and SYGVNS. The V end was cut by 6 bases, the J end by 1 base, with 16 bases between. The CDR3 reads CASRQSGVKSYEQYF. The CDR3 coding sequence is TGTGCCAGCAGACAGTCAGGGGTAAAATCCTACGAGCAGTACTTC.

The chain is built from TRBV9 and TRBJ2-7, with D possibly matching TRBD2 (6 bases). Germline assignment: CDR1 SGDLS and CDR2 YYNGEE. Trimming left V 1 base short and J 5 bases short, with 16 bases between. The CDR3 is 15 residues long. Here the CDR3 DNA reads TGTGCCAGCAGCGTAAACGGGGGTAGCATCAACGAGCAGTACTTC. This translates into CASSVNGGSINEQYF.

This chain links TRBV12-3 or TRBV12-4 with TRBJ1-2; 7 bases agree with TRBD1. The ends lost 7 bases at V and 6 bases at J; junction bases unmatched: 8. CDR3 size: 13 residues. The CDR3: CASTETGFNGYTF. In DNA form, the CDR3 reads TGTGCCAGCACCGAGACAGGGTTCAATGGCTACACCTTC.